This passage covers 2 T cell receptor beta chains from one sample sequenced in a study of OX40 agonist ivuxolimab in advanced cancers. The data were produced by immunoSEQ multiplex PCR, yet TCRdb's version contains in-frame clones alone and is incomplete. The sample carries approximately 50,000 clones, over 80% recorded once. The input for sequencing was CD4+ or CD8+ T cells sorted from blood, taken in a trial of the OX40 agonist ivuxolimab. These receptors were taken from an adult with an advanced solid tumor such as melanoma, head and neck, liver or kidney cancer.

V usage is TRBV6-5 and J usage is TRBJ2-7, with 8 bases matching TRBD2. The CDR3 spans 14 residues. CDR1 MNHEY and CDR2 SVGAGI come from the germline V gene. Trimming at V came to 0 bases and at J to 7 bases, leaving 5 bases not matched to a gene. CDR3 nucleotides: TGTGCCAGCAGTTACTCGCGGGGGGTGCGGGAGCAGTACTTC. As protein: CASSYSRGVREQYF.

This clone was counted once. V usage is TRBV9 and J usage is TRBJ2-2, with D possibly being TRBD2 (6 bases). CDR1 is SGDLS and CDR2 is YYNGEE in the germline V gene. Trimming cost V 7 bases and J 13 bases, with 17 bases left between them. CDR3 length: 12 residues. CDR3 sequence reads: CASQASGTPLFF. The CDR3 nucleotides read TGTGCCAGCCAGGCCTCCGGGACTCCGCTGTTTTTT.